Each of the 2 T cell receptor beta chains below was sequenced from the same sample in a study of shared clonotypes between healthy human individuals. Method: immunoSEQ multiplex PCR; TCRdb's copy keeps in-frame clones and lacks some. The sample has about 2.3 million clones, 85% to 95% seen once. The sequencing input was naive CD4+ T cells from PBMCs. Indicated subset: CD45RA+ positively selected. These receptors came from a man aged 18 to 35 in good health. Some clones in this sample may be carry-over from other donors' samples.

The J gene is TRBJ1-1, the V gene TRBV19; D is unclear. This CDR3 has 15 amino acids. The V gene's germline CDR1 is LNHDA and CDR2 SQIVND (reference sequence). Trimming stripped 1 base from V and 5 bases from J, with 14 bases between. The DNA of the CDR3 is TGTGCCAGTAGTATAGGTGGCCCCCGAGGGACTGAAGCTTTCTTT. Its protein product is CASSIGGPRGTEAFF.

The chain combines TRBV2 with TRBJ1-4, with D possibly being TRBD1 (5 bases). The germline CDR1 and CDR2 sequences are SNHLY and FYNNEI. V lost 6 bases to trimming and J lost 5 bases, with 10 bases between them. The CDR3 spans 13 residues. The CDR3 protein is CASSRQRNEKLFF. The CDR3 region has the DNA TGTGCCAGCAGCAGACAGAGAAATGAAAAACTGTTTTTT.